Reported below is one T cell receptor (beta chain). This clonotype appeared many times. It has no known antigen specificity. Base-call qualities are not available, and no considerably larger clone is one nucleotide away. After removal of 5 bases from V and 4 bases from J, the junction retains 7 bases not matched to a gene. Sequences SEHNR (CDR1) and FQNEAQ (CDR2) are obtained from the germline V gene (reference sequence). The CDR3 has 14 amino acids, counting the end cysteine and phenylalanine. Only the CDR3 part of the read is kept: 42 bases, read in frame from the first base. The library was built by means of multiplex PCR. The reads were generated on an Illumina HiSeq 2500. TCRbeta libraries were constructed through three rounds of nested PCR with primers (Table S4) according to protocols adapted from ARM-PCR. Before sequencing, PCR products in the 200-500 bp range were cut out of the gel and cleaned up using the QIAquick gel extraction kit. The paper's processing steps were these. Reads were cleaned using Trimmomatic, were merged into complete CDR3 sequences using FLASH, and were assigned to V(D)J germline segments using MiTCR. Clonal diversity was computed as the inverse Simpson's index with VDJtools. A read counted as productive if the sequence was in-frame and lacked a premature stop codon. The public reads were quality trimmed at Q25 with fastp and then assembled into clones with MiXCR by TCRdb, keeping productive beta chains. Entries that share a CDR3 protein sequence are merged under the most common genes and DNA. The V and J calls follow TCRdb's processing rather than the paper's. Within this sample are 65,000 to 70,000 distinct CDR3 sequences, with just under 60% of them counted one time only. Jointly, the top ten make up 20% of the sample.

RNA was isolated from bulk unsorted tissue, and RNA quality was assessed with a NanoDrop ND-1000 and an Agilent 2100. The donors were newly diagnosed lung cancer patients admitted for thoracic surgery in China from August to November 2014 who had not received prior chemotherapy. The study excluded patients who had received radiotherapy or chemotherapy before or who had another cancer at the same time. Pieces of surgical tissue measuring about 1-2.1 cm3 were kept in RNAlater solution and held at -80 degrees C until needed. The source of the sample is a study of tumor and adjacent non-tumor tissue in lung cancer (dated by TCRdb to the late 2010s). At the level of the whole study: Of the cohort, eleven to twelve patients had adenocarcinoma, 2 had squamous cell carcinoma and 1 had small cell lung cancer. Over 25 paired specimens, one tumor and one normal lung sample per patient, were profiled by TCRbeta CDR3 sequencing. The 15 or so patients were aged about 30 to 80 years, included around ten men and 5 women, and had TNM stage I to III disease. Sequencing produced roughly 130 million productive TCRbeta reads in total, an average of around 4.2 million reads per sample. The study compared bulk TCRbeta repertoires between lung tumor tissue and matched distant non-tumor lung tissue from 15 or so lung cancer patients. The paper's findings and limits, for the study overall: Tumor tissue showed significantly higher TCR diversity (inverse Simpson) than normal lung tissue, at around 450 vs 150 (P = 0.0075, Mann-Whitney U test). Only roughly 16 patients were in the cohort, and the authors stated that larger samples and more detailed clinical data are needed. The top 100 clones accounted for a significantly larger cumulative portion of the repertoire in normal lung than in tumor tissue. Neither the sequencing platform nor unique molecular identifiers are mentioned in the methods. Peripheral blood was not sequenced, so blood TCRbeta repertoires were not examined in the lung cancer patients of the study. Younger patients had significantly higher TCR diversity, and higher tumor TCR diversity was associated with shorter overall and disease-free survival.

This TCR was sampled from a man in his fifties or sixties with non-small cell lung cancer. What was sequenced was lung tumor tissue. The chain is made from TRBV7-9 and TRBJ2-7; 8 nucleotides in the junction match TRBD1. This receptor carries the CDR3 CASSPQDRAYEQYF. The nucleotide sequence reads as follows: TGTGCCAGCAGCCCTCAGGACAGGGCGTACGAGCAGTACTTC.